Below, 3 T cell receptor beta chains from the same sample are listed, as sequenced in a study of T-cell memory formation after mild COVID-19. TCRdb independently ran MiXCR on the 5' RACE reads; one entry per CDR3 protein. This table has roughly 110,000 distinct CDR3 sequences, around an eighth appearing once. The sample taken for sequencing was PBMCs or a T cell subset sorted from them (not recorded which). These TCRs come from an adult woman who had mild COVID-19 (a few samples of this study predate the infection). Cell type and time point are not known.

The chain joins TRBV20-1 to TRBJ1-6; D unclear. The CDR3 loop spans 16 amino acids. V was trimmed by 2 bases and J by 1 base, leaving 12 bases between them. Germline V gene sequence: CDR1 DFQATT, CDR2 SNEGSKA (reference sequence). The DNA of the CDR3 is TGCAGTGCTAGATCCCCGGGCCTATCCTATAATTCACCCCTCCACTTT. It encodes CSARSPGLSYNSPLHF.

This clonotype showed up just a few times. The CDR3 reads CASSLGFGANTGELFF. The DNA of the CDR3 is TGCGCCAGCAGCTTGGGCTTCGGGGCGAACACCGGGGAGCTGTTTTTT. The chain employs TRBV5-1 and TRBJ2-2; tentatively, D is TRBD2 (5 bases). V gave up 0 bases and J gave up 0 bases, with 9 bases separating them. CDR3 length: 16 residues. Looked up from germline, CDR1 is SGHRS and CDR2 is YFSETQ.

Only a few counts were recorded for this clonotype. This sequence joins TRBV27 and TRBJ1-5; D is perhaps TRBD1 (6 bases). V dropped 11 bases and J dropped 3 bases, with 17 bases sitting between them. The germline CDR1 and CDR2 sequences are MNHEY and SMNVEV (reference sequence). The length of the CDR3 is 14 residues. CDR3 residues: CASRPGQINQPQHF. The CDR3 nucleotides are TGTGCCTCACGACCCGGACAGATCAATCAGCCCCAGCATTTT.